The clone carrying this TCR beta chain was observed a few times. These data come from a study of cytomegalovirus exposure and HLA in healthy donors. The PCR made use of 60 Vbeta and 13 Jbeta primers. Profiling relied on immunoSEQ multiplex PCR, and the TCRdb table lists in-frame clones only, not all of them. Found here are about 170,000 clones, 73% of them singletons; the top ten hold 5.4%. V lost 4 bases, J lost 3 bases, and 10 bases lay in between. CDR3 length: 14 residues. The V gene's germline CDR1 is SGHAT and CDR2 FQNNGV. The chain employs TRBV11-2 and TRBJ2-1; TRBD1 is a possible D gene (5 bases). Sequenced material: PBMCs. This sequence was found in a woman younger than 30 in good health and CMV-seropositive. As DNA, the CDR3 is TGTGCCAGCAGCTCTCTGACAGACTACAATGAGCAGTTCTTC. It encodes CASSSLTDYNEQFF.